The 5 T cell receptor beta chains presented below share a single source sample, sequenced in a study of T cell repertoires in cytomegalovirus infection. Via MiXCR, TCRdb re-called the reads, giving one row per CDR3 protein. The data contain about 140,000 distinct CDR3 sequences, 6.5% of them singletons. Specimen: PBMCs. Receptors were obtained from a human donor in good health (CMV status not recorded). Some clones in this sample may be carry-over from other donors' samples.

This clonotype was picked up a small number of times. V is TRBV15 and J is TRBJ2-5, with D possibly matching TRBD2 (6 bases). V was cut by 5 bases and J by 5 bases, with 12 bases left in between. The CDR3 length is 13 residues. Per germline, CDR1 LNHNV and CDR2 YYDKDF (reference sequence). The CDR3 reads CATSSHAGETQYF. The CDR3 DNA reads TGTGCCACCAGCTCTCACGCGGGGGAGACCCAGTACTTC.

This clonotype appeared many times. The chain joins TRBV2 to TRBJ2-5, with 7 bases aligning to TRBD2. The germline V gene has CDR1 SNHLY and CDR2 FYNNEI. With V trimmed by 6 bases and J by 1 base, 2 bases remained unmatched. The CDR3 is made up of 13 amino acids. CDR3 protein: CASRGTIQETQYF. The DNA of the CDR3 is TGTGCCAGCAGGGGGACTATCCAAGAGACCCAGTACTTC.

This chain joins TRBV3-1 and TRBJ2-3, with 8 bases aligning to TRBD2. The CDR3 sequence is 17 residues long. Losses at the gene ends were 1 base for V and 2 bases for J; bases not matched to a gene: 8. The germline V gene has CDR1 LGHDT and CDR2 YNNKEL (reference sequence). The CDR3 DNA reads as TGTGCCAGCAGCCAAGGGACCGGGGGGGCGCCCACAGATACGCAGTATTTT. Protein sequence: CASSQGTGGAPTDTQYF.

This clonotype has at least ten counts. The chain carries TRBV7-2 and TRBJ1-1; D might be TRBD1 (6 bases). V gave up 5 bases and J gave up 0 bases, with 13 bases separating them. The germline CDR1 and CDR2 sequences are SGHTA and FQGNSA. The CDR3 totals 15 residues. CDR3 sequence reads: CASSLEGDLNTEAFF. CDR3 sequence (DNA): TGTGCCAGCAGCCTAGAGGGGGACCTGAACACTGAAGCTTTCTTT.

The rearrangement uses TRBV20-1 and TRBJ2-1, with 9 bases aligning to TRBD2. J was trimmed by 2 bases and V by 1 base; bases with no gene match: 3. The CDR3 contains 15 residues. The germline V gene has CDR1 DFQATT and CDR2 SNEGSKA (reference sequence). The CDR3 here is CSARGVAGAYNEQFF. In nucleotides, the CDR3 is TGCAGTGCTAGAGGCGTAGCGGGGGCCTACAATGAGCAGTTCTTC.